The clone carrying this T cell receptor beta chain was seen a few times. The antigen remains unidentified. The sample comes from a study of STAT5B mutations in CD4+ large granular lymphocyte leukemia. Profiling relied on immunoSEQ multiplex PCR, and the TCRdb table lists in-frame clones only, not all of them. The table records roughly 30,000 clones, around four fifths of them present only once. Deletions cut 2 bases from V and 6 bases from J, with 13 bases between. The CDR3 covers 14 residues. The germline CDR1 and CDR2 sequences are GTSNPN and SVGIG (reference sequence). Study-level findings and limits: Patient CD4-sorted repertoires stayed more clonal than healthy ones after leukemic-clone removal. The CD4+ versus CD8+ T-LGLL clonality difference may reflect limited sample size.

The V and J genes are TRBV30 and TRBJ2-2; D uncertain. Sequencing was done on a sample of CD4+ T cells from blood buffy coats. The TCR originated in a human donor in good health. The CDR3: CAWSPQYPAGELFF. The CDR3 DNA follows: TGTGCCTGGAGTCCCCAATACCCTGCCGGGGAGCTGTTTTTT.